This T cell receptor beta chain was obtained from a study of blood T cell repertoires in COVID-19. Only in-frame clones appear in the TCRdb table, and some are missing; sequencing was by immunoSEQ multiplex PCR. The data hold some 250,000 clones, with around 87% observed a single time. The source material was peripheral blood. The receptor's source is a woman aged 55-70 years with COVID-19, enrolled during active disease.

The CDR3 region is CASSIAGSTDTQYF. CDR3 coding DNA: TGTGCCAGTAGTATCGCGGGAAGCACAGATACGCAGTATTTT. The rearrangement uses TRBV19 and TRBJ2-3; possibly TRBD2 for D (6 bases). The V gene lost 3 bases and the J gene lost 0 bases, with 7 bases spanning the gap. The germline gives CDR1 LNHDA, CDR2 SQIVND (reference sequence). The CDR3 loop spans 14 amino acids.